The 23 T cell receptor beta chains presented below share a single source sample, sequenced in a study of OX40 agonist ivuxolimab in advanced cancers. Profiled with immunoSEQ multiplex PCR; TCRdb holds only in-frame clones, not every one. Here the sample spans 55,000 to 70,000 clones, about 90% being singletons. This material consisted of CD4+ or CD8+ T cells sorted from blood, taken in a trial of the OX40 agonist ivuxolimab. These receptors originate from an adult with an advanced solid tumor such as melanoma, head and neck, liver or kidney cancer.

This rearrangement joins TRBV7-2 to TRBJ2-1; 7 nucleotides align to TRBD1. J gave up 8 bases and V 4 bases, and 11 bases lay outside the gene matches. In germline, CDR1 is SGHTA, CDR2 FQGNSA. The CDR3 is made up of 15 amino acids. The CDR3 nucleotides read TGTGCCAGCAGCTCCCGGGACAGCCTGGGCGATGAGCAGTTCTTC. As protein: CASSSRDSLGDEQFF.

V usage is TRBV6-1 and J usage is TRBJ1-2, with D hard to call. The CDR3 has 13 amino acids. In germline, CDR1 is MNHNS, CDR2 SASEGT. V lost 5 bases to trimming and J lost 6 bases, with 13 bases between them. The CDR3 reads CASSTDLTNGYTF. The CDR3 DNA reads TGTGCCAGCAGTACAGATCTAACTAATGGCTACACCTTC.

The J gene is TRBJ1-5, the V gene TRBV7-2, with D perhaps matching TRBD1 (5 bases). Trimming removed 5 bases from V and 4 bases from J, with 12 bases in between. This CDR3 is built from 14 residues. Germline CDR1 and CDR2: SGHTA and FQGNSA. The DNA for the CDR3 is TGTGCCAGCAGCCCTTCCGGGGGAAATCAGCCCCAGCATTTT. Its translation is CASSPSGGNQPQHF.

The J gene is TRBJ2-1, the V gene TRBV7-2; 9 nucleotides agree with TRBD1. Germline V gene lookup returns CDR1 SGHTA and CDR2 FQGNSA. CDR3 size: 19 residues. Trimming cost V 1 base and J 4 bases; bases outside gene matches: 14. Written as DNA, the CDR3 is TGTGCCAGCAGCTTAGGGGGGGACAGGGCCAGCGTCAGATACAATGAGCAGTTCTTC. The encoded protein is CASSLGGDRASVRYNEQFF. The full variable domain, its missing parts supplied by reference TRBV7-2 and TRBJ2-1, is GAGVSQSPSNKVTEKGKDVELRCDPISGHTALYWYRQSLGQGLEFLIYFQGNSAPDKSGLPSDRFSAERTGGSVSTLTIQRTQQEDSAVYLCASSLGGDRASVRYNEQFFGPGTRLTVL.

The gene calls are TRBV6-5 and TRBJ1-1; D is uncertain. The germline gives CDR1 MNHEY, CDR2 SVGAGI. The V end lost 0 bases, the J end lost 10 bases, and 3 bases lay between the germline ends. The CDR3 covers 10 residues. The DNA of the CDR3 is TGTGCCAGCAGTTACTCAAGAGCTTTCTTT. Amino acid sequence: CASSYSRAFF.

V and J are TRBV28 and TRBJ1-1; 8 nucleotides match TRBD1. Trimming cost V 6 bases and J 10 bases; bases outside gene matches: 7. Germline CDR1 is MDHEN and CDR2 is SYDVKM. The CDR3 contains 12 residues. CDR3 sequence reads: CASSGGTGRAFF. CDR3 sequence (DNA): TGTGCCAGCAGCGGAGGGACAGGAAGAGCTTTCTTT.

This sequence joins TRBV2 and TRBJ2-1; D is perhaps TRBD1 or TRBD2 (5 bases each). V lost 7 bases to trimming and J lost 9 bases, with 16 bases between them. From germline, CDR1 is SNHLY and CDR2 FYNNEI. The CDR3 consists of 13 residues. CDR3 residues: CASTGRARGEQFF. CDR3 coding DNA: TGTGCCAGCACGGGCAGGGCTCGGGGTGAGCAGTTCTTC.

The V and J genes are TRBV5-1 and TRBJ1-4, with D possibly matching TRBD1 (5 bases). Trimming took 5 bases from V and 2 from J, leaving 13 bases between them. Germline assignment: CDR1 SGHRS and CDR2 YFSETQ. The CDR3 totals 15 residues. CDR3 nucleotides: TGCGCCAGCAGGTTCGTCGGGGCGACTAATGAAAAACTGTTTTTT. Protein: CASRFVGATNEKLFF.

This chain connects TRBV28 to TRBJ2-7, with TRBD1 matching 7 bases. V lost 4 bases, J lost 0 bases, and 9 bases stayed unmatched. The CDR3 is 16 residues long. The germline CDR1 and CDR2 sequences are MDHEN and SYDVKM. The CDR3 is CASSSPQRGLSYEQYF. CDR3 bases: TGTGCCAGCAGTTCACCTCAAAGGGGGCTCTCCTACGAGCAGTACTTC.

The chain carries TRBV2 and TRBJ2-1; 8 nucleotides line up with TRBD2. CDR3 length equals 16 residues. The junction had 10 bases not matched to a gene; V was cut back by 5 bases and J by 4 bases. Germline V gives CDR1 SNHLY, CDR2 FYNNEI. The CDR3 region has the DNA TGTGCCAGCAGTACTCGGGGCGGGAGGACGTACAATGAGCAGTTCTTC. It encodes CASSTRGGRTYNEQFF.

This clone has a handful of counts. The CDR3 region is CASSPQDTASDGYTF. The DNA for the CDR3 is TGTGCCAGCAGCCCTCAGGACACGGCTTCCGATGGCTACACCTTC. V usage is TRBV7-3 and J usage is TRBJ1-2, with D possibly TRBD1 on 5 matching bases. CDR3 length: 15 amino acids. Germline V lookup: CDR1 SGHTA, CDR2 FQGTGA. V was clipped by 5 bases and J by 6 bases, with 19 bases between them.

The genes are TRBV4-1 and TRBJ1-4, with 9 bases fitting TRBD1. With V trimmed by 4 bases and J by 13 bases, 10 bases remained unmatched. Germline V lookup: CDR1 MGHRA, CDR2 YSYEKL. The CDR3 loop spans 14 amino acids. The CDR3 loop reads CASSPRDRADGLFF. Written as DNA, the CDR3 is TGCGCCAGCAGCCCCCGGGACAGGGCTGACGGACTGTTTTTT.

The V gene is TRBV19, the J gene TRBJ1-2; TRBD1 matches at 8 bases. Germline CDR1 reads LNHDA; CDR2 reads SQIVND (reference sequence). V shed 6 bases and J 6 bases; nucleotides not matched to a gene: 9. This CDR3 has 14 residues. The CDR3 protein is CASRNRGNTDGYTF. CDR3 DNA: TGTGCCAGTAGGAACAGGGGGAATACGGATGGCTACACCTTC.

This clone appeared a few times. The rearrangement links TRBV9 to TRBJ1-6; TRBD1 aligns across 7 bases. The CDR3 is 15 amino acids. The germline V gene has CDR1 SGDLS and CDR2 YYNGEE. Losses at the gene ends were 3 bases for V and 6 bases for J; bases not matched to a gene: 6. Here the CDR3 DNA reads TGTGCCAGCAGCGACGGGACAGTTGGTAATTCACCCCTCCACTTT. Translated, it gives CASSDGTVGNSPLHF.

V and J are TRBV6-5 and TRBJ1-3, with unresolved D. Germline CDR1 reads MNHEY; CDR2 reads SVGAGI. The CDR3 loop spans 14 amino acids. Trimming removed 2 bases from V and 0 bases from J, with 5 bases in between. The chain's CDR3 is CASSYRSSGNTIYF. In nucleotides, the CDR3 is TGTGCCAGCAGTTACAGGAGCTCTGGAAACACCATATATTTT.

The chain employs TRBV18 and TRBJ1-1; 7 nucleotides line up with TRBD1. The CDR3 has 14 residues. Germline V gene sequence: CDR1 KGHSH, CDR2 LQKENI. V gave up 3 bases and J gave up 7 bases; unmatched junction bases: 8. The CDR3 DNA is TGTGCCAGCTCACCCTCAACAGGGGCGGGTGAAGCTTTCTTT. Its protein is CASSPSTGAGEAFF.

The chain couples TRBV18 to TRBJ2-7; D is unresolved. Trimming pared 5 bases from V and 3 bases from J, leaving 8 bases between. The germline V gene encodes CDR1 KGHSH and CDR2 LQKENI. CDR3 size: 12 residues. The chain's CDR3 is CASSSDGYEQYF. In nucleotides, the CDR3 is TGTGCCAGCTCATCCGACGGCTACGAGCAGTACTTC.

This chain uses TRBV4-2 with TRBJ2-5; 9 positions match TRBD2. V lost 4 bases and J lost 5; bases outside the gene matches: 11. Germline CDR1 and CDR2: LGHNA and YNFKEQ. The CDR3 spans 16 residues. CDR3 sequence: CASSLREREDGETQYF. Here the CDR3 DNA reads TGTGCCAGCAGCCTGCGGGAGCGGGAGGATGGTGAGACCCAGTACTTC.

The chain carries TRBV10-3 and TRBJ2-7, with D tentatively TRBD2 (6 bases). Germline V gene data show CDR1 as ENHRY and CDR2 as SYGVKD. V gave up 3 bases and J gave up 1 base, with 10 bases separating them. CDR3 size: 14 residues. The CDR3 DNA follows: TGTGCCATCAGTGAAGGTAGCGGATCCTACGAGCAGTACTTC. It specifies CAISEGSGSYEQYF.

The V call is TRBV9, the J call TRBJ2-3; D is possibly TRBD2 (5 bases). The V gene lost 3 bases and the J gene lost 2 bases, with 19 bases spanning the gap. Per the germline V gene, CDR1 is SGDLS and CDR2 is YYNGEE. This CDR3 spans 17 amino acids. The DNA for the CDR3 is TGTGCCAGCAGCGCCGAATTCCAACGACTAACCACAGATACGCAGTATTTT. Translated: CASSAEFQRLTTDTQYF.

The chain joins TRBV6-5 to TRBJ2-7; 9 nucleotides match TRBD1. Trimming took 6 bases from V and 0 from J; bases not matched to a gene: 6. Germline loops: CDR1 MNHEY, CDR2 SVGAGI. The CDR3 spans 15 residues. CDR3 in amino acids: CASRPDRGFSYEQYF. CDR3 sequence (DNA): TGTGCCAGCAGACCGGACAGGGGTTTCTCCTACGAGCAGTACTTC.

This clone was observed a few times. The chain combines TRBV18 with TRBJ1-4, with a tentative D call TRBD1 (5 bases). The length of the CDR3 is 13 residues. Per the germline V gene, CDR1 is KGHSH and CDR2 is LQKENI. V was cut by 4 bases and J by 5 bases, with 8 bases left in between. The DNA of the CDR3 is TGTGCCAGCTCACGGGACGGAAATGAAAAACTGTTTTTT. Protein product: CASSRDGNEKLFF.

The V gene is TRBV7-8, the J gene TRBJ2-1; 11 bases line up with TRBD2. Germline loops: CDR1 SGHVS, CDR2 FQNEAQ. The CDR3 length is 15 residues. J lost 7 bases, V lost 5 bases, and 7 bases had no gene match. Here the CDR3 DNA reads TGTGCCAGCAGCGCCTTAGCGGGAGGGAGGAATGAGCAGTTCTTC. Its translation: CASSALAGGRNEQFF.